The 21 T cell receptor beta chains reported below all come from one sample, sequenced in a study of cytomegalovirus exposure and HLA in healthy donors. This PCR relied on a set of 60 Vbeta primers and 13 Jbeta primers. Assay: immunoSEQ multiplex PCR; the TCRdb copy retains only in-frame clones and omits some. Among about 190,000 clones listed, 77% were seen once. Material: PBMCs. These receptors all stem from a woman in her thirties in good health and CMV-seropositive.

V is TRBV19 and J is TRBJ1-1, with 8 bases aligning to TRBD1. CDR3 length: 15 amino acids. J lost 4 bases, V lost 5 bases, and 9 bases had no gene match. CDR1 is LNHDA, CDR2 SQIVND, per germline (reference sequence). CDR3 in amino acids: CASSSRTGQGTEAFF. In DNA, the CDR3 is TGTGCCAGTAGTTCTAGGACAGGGCAGGGCACTGAAGCTTTCTTT.

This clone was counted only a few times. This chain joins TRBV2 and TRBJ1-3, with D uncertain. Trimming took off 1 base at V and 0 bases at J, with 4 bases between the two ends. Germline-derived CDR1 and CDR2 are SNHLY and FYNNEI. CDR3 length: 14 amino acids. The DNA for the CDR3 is TGTGCCAGCAGTGAAGGACACTCTGGAAACACCATATATTTT. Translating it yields CASSEGHSGNTIYF.

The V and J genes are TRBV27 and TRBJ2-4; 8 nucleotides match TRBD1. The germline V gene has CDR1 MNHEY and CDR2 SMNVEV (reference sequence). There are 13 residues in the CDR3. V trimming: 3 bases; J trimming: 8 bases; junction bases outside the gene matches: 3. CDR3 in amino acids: CASSLDRDDIQYF. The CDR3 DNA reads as TGTGCCAGCAGTTTGGACAGGGATGACATTCAGTACTTC.

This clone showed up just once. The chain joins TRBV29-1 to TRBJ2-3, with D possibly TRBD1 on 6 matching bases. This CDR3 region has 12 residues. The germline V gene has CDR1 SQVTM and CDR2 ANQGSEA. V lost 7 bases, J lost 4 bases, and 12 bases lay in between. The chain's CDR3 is CSDMTGADTQYF. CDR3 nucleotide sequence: TGCAGCGATATGACAGGAGCAGATACGCAGTATTTT.

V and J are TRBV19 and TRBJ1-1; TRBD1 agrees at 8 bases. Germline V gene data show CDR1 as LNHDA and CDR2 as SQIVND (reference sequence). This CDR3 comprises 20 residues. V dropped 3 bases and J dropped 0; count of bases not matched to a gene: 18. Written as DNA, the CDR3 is TGTGCCAGTAGTATCAGGGCAGGGGGCGAAGTTCTCAGGATGAACACTGAAGCTTTCTTT. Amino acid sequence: CASSIRAGGEVLRMNTEAFF.

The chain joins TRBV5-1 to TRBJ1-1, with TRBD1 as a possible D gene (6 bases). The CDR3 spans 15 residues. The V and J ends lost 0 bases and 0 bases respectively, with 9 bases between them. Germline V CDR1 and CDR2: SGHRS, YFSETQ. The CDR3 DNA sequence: TGCGCCAGCAGCTTGGTAGGGGGGGTGAACACTGAAGCTTTCTTT. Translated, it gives CASSLVGGVNTEAFF.

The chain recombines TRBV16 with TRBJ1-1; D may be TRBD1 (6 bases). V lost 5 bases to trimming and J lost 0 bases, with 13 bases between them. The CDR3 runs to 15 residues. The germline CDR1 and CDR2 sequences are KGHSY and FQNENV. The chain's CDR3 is CASSVNRDLNTEAFF. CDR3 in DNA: TGTGCCAGCAGCGTAAACAGGGATTTGAACACTGAAGCTTTCTTT.

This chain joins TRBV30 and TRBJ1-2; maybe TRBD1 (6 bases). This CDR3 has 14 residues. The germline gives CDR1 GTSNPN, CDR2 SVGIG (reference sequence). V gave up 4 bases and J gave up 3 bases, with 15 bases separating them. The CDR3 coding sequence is TGTGCCTGGACCACCGCGGGGGGCTACTATGGCTACACCTTC. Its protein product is CAWTTAGGYYGYTF.

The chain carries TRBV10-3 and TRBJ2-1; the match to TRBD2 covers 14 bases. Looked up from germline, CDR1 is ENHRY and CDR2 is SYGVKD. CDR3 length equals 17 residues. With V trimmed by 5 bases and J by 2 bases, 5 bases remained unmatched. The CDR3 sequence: CAISQGGLAGAYNEQFF. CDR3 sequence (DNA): TGTGCCATCAGTCAGGGGGGACTAGCGGGAGCCTACAATGAGCAGTTCTTC.

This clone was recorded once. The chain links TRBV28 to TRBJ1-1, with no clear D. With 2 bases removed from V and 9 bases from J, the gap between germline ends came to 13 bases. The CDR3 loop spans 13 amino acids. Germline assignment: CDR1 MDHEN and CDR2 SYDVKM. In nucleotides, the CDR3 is TGTGCCAGCAGTTTACCCGGGATTGATAAAGCTTTCTTT. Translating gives CASSLPGIDKAFF.

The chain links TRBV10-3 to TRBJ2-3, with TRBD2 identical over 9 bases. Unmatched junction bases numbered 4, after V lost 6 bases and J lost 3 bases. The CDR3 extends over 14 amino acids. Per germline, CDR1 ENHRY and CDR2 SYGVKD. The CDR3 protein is CAIRAGGGTDTQYF. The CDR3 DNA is TGTGCCATCAGAGCGGGAGGCGGGACAGATACGCAGTATTTT.

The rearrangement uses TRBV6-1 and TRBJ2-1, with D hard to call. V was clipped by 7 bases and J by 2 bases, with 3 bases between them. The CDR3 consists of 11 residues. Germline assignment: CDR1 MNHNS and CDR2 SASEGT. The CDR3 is CASNTYNEQFF. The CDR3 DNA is TGTGCCAGCAACACCTACAATGAGCAGTTCTTC.

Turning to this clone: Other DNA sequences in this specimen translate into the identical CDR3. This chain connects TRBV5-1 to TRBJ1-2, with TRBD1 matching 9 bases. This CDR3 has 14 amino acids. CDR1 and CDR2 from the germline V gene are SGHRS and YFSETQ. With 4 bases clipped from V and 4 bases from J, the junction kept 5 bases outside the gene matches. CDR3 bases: TGCGCCAGCAGCCTGGGGACAGGGCGCTATGGCTACACCTTC. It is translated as CASSLGTGRYGYTF.

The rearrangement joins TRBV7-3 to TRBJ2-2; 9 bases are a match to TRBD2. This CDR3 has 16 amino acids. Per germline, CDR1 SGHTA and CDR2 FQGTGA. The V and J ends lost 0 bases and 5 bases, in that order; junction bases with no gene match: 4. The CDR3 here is CASSLTSSGETGELFF. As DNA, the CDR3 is TGTGCCAGCAGCTTAACGTCTAGCGGGGAAACCGGGGAGCTGTTTTTT.

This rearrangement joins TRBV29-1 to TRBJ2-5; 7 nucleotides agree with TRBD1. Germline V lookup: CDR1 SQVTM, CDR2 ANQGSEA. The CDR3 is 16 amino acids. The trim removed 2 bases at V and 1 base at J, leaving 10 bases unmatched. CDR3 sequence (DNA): TGCAGCGTTGAACCACAGGGGACCCACCTCCAAGAGACCCAGTACTTC. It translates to CSVEPQGTHLQETQYF.

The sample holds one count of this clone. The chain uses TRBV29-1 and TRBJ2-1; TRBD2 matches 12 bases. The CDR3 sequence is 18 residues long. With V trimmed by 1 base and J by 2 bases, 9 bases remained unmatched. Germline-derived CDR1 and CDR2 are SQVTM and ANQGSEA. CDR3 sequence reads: CSVEGLAGEGKTYNEQFF. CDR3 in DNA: TGCAGCGTTGAAGGACTAGCGGGAGAAGGGAAAACCTACAATGAGCAGTTCTTC.

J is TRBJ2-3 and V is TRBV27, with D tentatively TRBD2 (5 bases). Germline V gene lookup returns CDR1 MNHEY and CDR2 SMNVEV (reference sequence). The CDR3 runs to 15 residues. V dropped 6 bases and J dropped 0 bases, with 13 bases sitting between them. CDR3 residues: CASSLTGSSTDTQYF. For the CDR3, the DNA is TGTGCCAGCAGCCTAACGGGGAGTAGCACAGATACGCAGTATTTT.

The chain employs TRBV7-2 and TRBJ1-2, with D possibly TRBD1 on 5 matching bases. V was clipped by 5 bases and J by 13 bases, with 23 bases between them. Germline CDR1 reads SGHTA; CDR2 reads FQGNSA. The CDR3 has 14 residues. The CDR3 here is CASSPSAGLVLGTF. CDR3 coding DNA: TGTGCCAGCAGCCCTTCTGCAGGGCTTGTTTTGGGCACCTTC. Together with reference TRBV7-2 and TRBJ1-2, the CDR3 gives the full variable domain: GAGVSQSPSNKVTEKGKDVELRCDPISGHTALYWYRQSLGQGLEFLIYFQGNSAPDKSGLPSDRFSAERTGGSVSTLTIQRTQQEDSAVYLCASSPSAGLVLGTFGSGTRLTVV.

CDR3 in DNA: TGTGCCAGCAGCCAAGAGGTCATTAGCGGGGGCCAAGAGACCCAGTACTTC. Amino acids: CASSQEVISGGQETQYF. The chain recombines TRBV14 with TRBJ2-5; 9 bases align to TRBD2. J was trimmed by 1 base and V by 0 bases; bases with no gene match: 6. There are 17 residues in the CDR3. From germline, CDR1 is SGHDN and CDR2 FVKESK.

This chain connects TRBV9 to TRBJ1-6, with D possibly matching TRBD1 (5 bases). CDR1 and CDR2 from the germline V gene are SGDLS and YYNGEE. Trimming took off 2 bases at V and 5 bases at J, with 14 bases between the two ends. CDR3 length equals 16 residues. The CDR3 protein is CASSVDTFSHNSPLHF. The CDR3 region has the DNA TGTGCCAGCAGCGTGGACACCTTTTCTCATAATTCACCCCTCCACTTT.

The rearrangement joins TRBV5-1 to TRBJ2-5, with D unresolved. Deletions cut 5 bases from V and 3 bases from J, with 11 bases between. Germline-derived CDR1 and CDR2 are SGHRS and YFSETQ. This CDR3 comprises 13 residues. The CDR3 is CASRRSAEETQYF. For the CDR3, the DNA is TGCGCCAGCAGGCGCAGCGCCGAAGAGACCCAGTACTTC.